This T cell receptor (beta chain) derives from a study of blood T cell repertoires in COVID-19. About the study: Whether acute or convalescent, the COVID-19 samples came from the United States, Italy and Spain. PBMCs, B-cell-depleted T cells, or T cells provided the cDNA or gDNA that made up the material.

The authors' processing: Using reference gene primer amplification, nucleated cell counts were estimated. Clones were sequenced by immunoSEQ multiplex PCR, and TCRdb holds only the in-frame ones, with some missing. V and J calls and clone size are as listed in that table; D and trimming were resolved from the DNA. The sample has fewer than 85,000 clones; around 83% are singletons. Germline V gene sequence: CDR1 SEHNR, CDR2 FQNEAQ (reference sequence). The CDR3 has 14 amino acids. Trimming shortened V by 1 base and J by 4 bases, and 7 bases separated the two germline ends. This clonotype was obtained from a woman aged 60-75 years with acute or convalescent COVID-19. Source material: peripheral blood. V is TRBV7-9 and J is TRBJ1-4; no firm D call. CDR3 DNA sequence: TGTGCCAGCAGCTTAGACCGCTATAATGAAAAACTGTTTTTT. It specifies CASSLDRYNEKLFF.